Shown below are 32 T cell receptor beta chains from a single sample sequenced in a study of blood T cell repertoires in COVID-19. Method: immunoSEQ multiplex PCR; TCRdb's copy keeps in-frame clones and lacks some. The profile shows some 120,000 clones, 65% to 90% of them singletons. The sequenced material came from peripheral blood. All receptors come from a woman of 80 years or more with acute or convalescent COVID-19.

This clone was counted a single time. This rearrangement joins TRBV27 to TRBJ1-5; the match to TRBD1 covers 7 bases. The CDR3 sequence is 14 residues long. V was clipped by 4 bases and J by 5 bases; unmatched bases: 5. Germline V CDR1 and CDR2: MNHEY, SMNVEV (reference sequence). The DNA of the CDR3 is TGTGCCAGCAGTTACAGGGGTGGTGATCAGCCCCAGCATTTT. It specifies CASSYRGGDQPQHF.

Worth noting for this clone: The sample carries other DNA sequences with the same CDR3. This chain connects TRBV7-9 to TRBJ1-1; D is perhaps TRBD1 (6 bases). Germline V CDR1 and CDR2: SEHNR, FQNEAQ (reference sequence). Trimming cost V 5 bases and J 0 bases, with 7 bases left between them. CDR3 length equals 13 residues. CDR3 sequence: CASSRTVNTEAFF. CDR3 bases: TGTGCCAGCAGCCGGACAGTGAACACTGAAGCTTTCTTT.

This clone was recorded once. J is TRBJ2-7 and V is TRBV5-4, with D maybe TRBD2 (6 bases). Trimming took 4 bases from V and 5 from J, leaving 13 bases between them. Germline CDR1 reads SGHNT; CDR2 reads YYREEE (reference sequence). The CDR3 consists of 13 residues. CDR3 nucleotides: TGTGCCAGCAGCATGACATGGGAGGACGAGCAGTACTTC. Its translation is CASSMTWEDEQYF.

In this sample, this clone turned up a few times. The V and J genes are TRBV9 and TRBJ1-3, with 8 bases matching TRBD1. The CDR3 sequence is 16 residues long. J was trimmed by 0 bases and V by 3 bases; bases with no gene match: 5. The germline gives CDR1 SGDLS, CDR2 YYNGEE. The CDR3 here is CASSGLGQVSGNTIYF. In nucleotides, the CDR3 is TGTGCCAGCAGCGGACTGGGACAGGTCTCTGGAAACACCATATATTTT.

The chain employs TRBV6-1 and TRBJ1-1, with no clear D. This CDR3 is built from 12 residues. The germline V gene has CDR1 MNHNS and CDR2 SASEGT. The germline V and J ends were trimmed by 2 bases and 7 bases, with 8 bases remaining between them. CDR3 bases: TGTGCCAGCAGTGAATCGAGCAATGAAGCTTTCTTT. It is translated as CASSESSNEAFF.

This clone appeared a single time. CDR3 DNA: TGCAGCGGACTGACTAGCGGAGATACGCAGTATTTT. It codes for CSGLTSGDTQYF. V is TRBV29-1 and J is TRBJ2-3; 9 nucleotides align to TRBD2. V lost 7 bases and J lost 5; bases outside the gene matches: 4. CDR3 length: 12 amino acids. The germline V gene encodes CDR1 SQVTM and CDR2 ANQGSEA.

The chain employs TRBV27 and TRBJ1-6, with 7 bases fitting TRBD1. Germline CDR1 MNHEY, CDR2 SMNVEV (reference sequence). V lost 5 bases to trimming and J lost 0 bases; unmatched junction nucleotides: 13. This CDR3 is 19 amino acids long. The CDR3 region is CASSTIGPGQSSYNSPLHF. CDR3 DNA sequence: TGTGCCAGCAGTACAATAGGCCCGGGACAGAGCTCCTATAATTCACCCCTCCACTTT.

This clone came up once. The J gene is TRBJ1-3, the V gene TRBV6-6, with D possibly TRBD1 on 6 matching bases. Looked up from germline, CDR1 is MNHNY and CDR2 is SVGAGI (reference sequence). CDR3 length equals 17 residues. With 5 bases removed from V and 0 bases from J, the gap between germline ends came to 17 bases. The CDR3 DNA sequence: TGTGCCAGCAGTCGCCGGGACATTTTTTCCTCTGGAAACACCATATATTTT. Its protein product is CASSRRDIFSSGNTIYF.

The chain has TRBV4-1 and TRBJ1-1, with a possible D match to TRBD1 (6 bases). In germline, CDR1 is MGHRA, CDR2 YSYEKL. V dropped 2 bases and J dropped 4 bases, with 8 bases sitting between them. There are 13 residues in the CDR3. The CDR3 region has the DNA TGCGCCAGCAGCCAAACAGGGCCCACTGAAGCTTTCTTT. It specifies CASSQTGPTEAFF.

The rearrangement joins TRBV29-1 to TRBJ1-2; TRBD1 might be the D (6 bases). Trimming removed 7 bases at V and 8 bases at J, with 14 bases between. CDR3 length: 11 amino acids. Germline V gives CDR1 SQVTM, CDR2 ANQGSEA. This CDR3 reads CSGGGRQGYTF. Written as DNA, the CDR3 is TGCAGCGGGGGGGGGCGGCAGGGCTACACCTTC.

The V gene is TRBV6-5, the J gene TRBJ1-1, with no clear D. This CDR3 region has 16 residues. Germline V CDR1 and CDR2: MNHEY, SVGAGI. Trimming took 0 bases from V and 5 from J, leaving 16 bases between them. The CDR3 region has the DNA TGTGCCAGCAGTTACTCTTATCCGGCCTCGGGGACTGAAGCTTTCTTT. Amino acid sequence: CASSYSYPASGTEAFF.

The V call is TRBV4-1, the J call TRBJ1-6, with TRBD1 matching 9 bases. This CDR3 spans 18 amino acids. The germline CDR1 and CDR2 sequences are MGHRA and YSYEKL. Trimming took 1 base from V and 0 from J; bases not matched to a gene: 4. In nucleotides, the CDR3 is TGCGCCAGCAGCCAAGGGGGACAGGGAAGCTCCTATAATTCACCCCTCCACTTT. Protein: CASSQGGQGSSYNSPLHF.

J is TRBJ2-3 and V is TRBV3-1 (or the pseudogene TRBV3-2), with 7 positions matching TRBD2. This CDR3 is built from 16 residues. The junction had 12 bases not matched to a gene; V was cut back by 4 bases and J by 5 bases. Germline-derived CDR1 and CDR2 are LGHDT and YNNKEL (reference sequence). The CDR3 nucleotides are TGTGCCAGCAGCCTAAGGGGCGCGGGGGAGTTAGATACGCAGTATTTT. This gives the protein CASSLRGAGELDTQYF.

The chain recombines TRBV7-3 with TRBJ2-2, with a tentative D call TRBD1 (6 bases). Germline assignment: CDR1 SGHTA and CDR2 FQGTGA. This CDR3 comprises 16 residues. The V end was cut by 1 base, the J end by 0 bases, with 9 bases between. The chain's CDR3 is CASSLRGGANTGELFF. CDR3 DNA: TGTGCCAGCAGCTTAAGAGGGGGTGCGAACACCGGGGAGCTGTTTTTT.

The chain couples TRBV7-9 to TRBJ1-1; D might be TRBD1 (5 bases). Germline CDR1 reads SEHNR; CDR2 reads FQNEAQ (reference sequence). The CDR3 runs 15 residues. The V and J ends lost 8 bases and 0 bases respectively, with 16 bases between them. CDR3 residues: CASSLQGTVNTEAFF. The CDR3 nucleotides read TGTGCCAGCTCCCTTCAGGGCACTGTGAACACTGAAGCTTTCTTT.

CDR3: CASSPYRGDNEQFF. CDR3 DNA: TGTGCCAGCAGCCCTTACCGGGGTGACAATGAGCAGTTCTTC. The chain is built from TRBV13 and TRBJ2-1; perhaps TRBD2 as D (5 bases). The CDR3 is 14 amino acids. In germline, CDR1 is PRHDT, CDR2 FYEKMQ (reference sequence). V lost 5 bases to trimming and J lost 5 bases, with 13 bases between them.

The chain links TRBV4-1 to TRBJ1-5; 7 bases fit TRBD1. The germline gives CDR1 MGHRA, CDR2 YSYEKL. The CDR3 is 16 residues long. The J segment lost 6 bases and the V segment lost 4 bases, leaving 12 bases of the junction unmatched. The CDR3 protein is CASSPQTGPRGQPQHF. The CDR3 nucleotides are TGCGCCAGCAGCCCTCAGACAGGGCCCAGGGGTCAGCCCCAGCATTTT.

The genes are TRBV12-5 and TRBJ2-5; 7 bases are shared with TRBD1. V was clipped by 5 bases and J by 5 bases; unmatched bases: 8. This CDR3 has 14 residues. Germline V gene data show CDR1 as LGHNT and CDR2 as FRNRAP. The CDR3 loop is CASGPSTGVETQYF. The CDR3 DNA sequence: TGTGCTAGTGGTCCGTCAACAGGGGTGGAGACCCAGTACTTC. The full variable domain, rest sourced from reference TRBV12-5 and TRBJ2-5, is DARVTQTPRHKVTEMGQEVTMRCQPILGHNTVFWYRQTMMQGLELLAYFRNRAPLDDSGMPKDRFSAEMPDATLATLKIQPSEPRDSAVYFCASGPSTGVETQYFGPGTRLLVL.

This clone came up a few times. The gene calls are TRBV6-2 or TRBV6-3 and TRBJ1-1, with 7 bases matching TRBD1. Trimming removed 6 bases from V and 4 bases from J; junction bases left unmatched: 8. Germline V gives CDR1 MNHEY, CDR2 SVGEGT. The CDR3 has 14 residues. The CDR3 spells CASSTRQGGTEAFF. In DNA form, the CDR3 reads TGTGCCAGCAGCACCCGACAGGGTGGCACTGAAGCTTTCTTT.

The chain links TRBV7-2 to TRBJ2-1; D call uncertain. V was clipped by 3 bases and J by 6 bases, with 9 bases between them. Per germline, CDR1 SGHTA and CDR2 FQGNSA. CDR3 length: 13 amino acids. The CDR3 DNA follows: TGTGCCAGCAGCTTGGGCCTTCCCAATGAGCAGTTCTTC. It is translated as CASSLGLPNEQFF.

This clone was observed once. The gene calls are TRBV7-9 and TRBJ1-1; 12 bases are shared with TRBD1. V lost 5 bases and J lost 3; bases outside the gene matches: 7. This CDR3 has 16 residues. Germline lookup yields CDR1 SEHNR and CDR2 FQNEAQ (reference sequence). CDR3 coding DNA: TGTGCCAGCAGCCCGGGGACAGGGGGCTTGTACACTGAAGCTTTCTTT. Its protein product is CASSPGTGGLYTEAFF.

The CDR3, as DNA: TGCGCCAGCAGTGAGTCGCCAGGGGCCGGCACAGATACGCAGTATTTT. Amino acids: CASSESPGAGTDTQYF. This chain connects TRBV10-1 to TRBJ2-3, with D possibly being TRBD1 (6 bases). The CDR3 is made up of 16 amino acids. Looked up from germline, CDR1 is WNHNN and CDR2 is SYGVQD (reference sequence). Trimming pared 0 bases from V and 1 base from J, leaving 11 bases between.

CDR3 bases: TGTGCCAGCAGTCTGACCAGGGCCATGAACACTGAAGCTTTCTTT. Its translation: CASSLTRAMNTEAFF. The chain carries TRBV11-2 and TRBJ1-1, with D tentatively TRBD1 (5 bases). The CDR3 has 15 amino acids. Deletions cut 6 bases from V and 0 bases from J, with 14 bases between. Looked up from germline, CDR1 is SGHAT and CDR2 is FQNNGV.

This chain uses TRBV29-1 with TRBJ1-2; TRBD1 is a possible D gene (6 bases). The CDR3 is made up of 16 amino acids. Trimming shortened V by 0 bases and J by 2 bases, and 16 bases separated the two germline ends. Germline lookup yields CDR1 SQVTM and CDR2 ANQGSEA. The CDR3 bases are TGCAGCGTTGAAGAAGGTAGAAGGGGGGGGAACTATGGCTACACCTTC. It specifies CSVEEGRRGGNYGYTF.

CDR3 amino acids: CASSALGQGANGYTF. In DNA, the CDR3 is TGCGCCAGCAGCGCGCTAGGACAGGGGGCAAATGGCTACACCTTC. The chain employs TRBV5-1 and TRBJ1-2; 11 bases are shared with TRBD1. The CDR3 is made up of 15 amino acids. V was pared by 4 bases and J by 6 bases, with 8 bases of the junction left unmatched. Germline CDR1 is SGHRS and CDR2 is YFSETQ.

This chain uses TRBV7-2 with TRBJ2-5; D call uncertain. Trimming left V 2 bases short and J 4 bases short, with 8 bases between. The CDR3 spans 13 residues. Germline V gives CDR1 SGHTA, CDR2 FQGNSA. CDR3 DNA: TGTGCCAGCAGCTTATCCACGGGAGAGACCCAGTACTTC. It translates to CASSLSTGETQYF. Based on the CDR3 plus reference TRBV7-2 and TRBJ2-5, the full variable domain is GAGVSQSPSNKVTEKGKDVELRCDPISGHTALYWYRQSLGQGLEFLIYFQGNSAPDKSGLPSDRFSAERTGGSVSTLTIQRTQQEDSAVYLCASSLSTGETQYFGPGTRLLVL.

This clone was seen once. The V call is TRBV3-1 (or the pseudogene TRBV3-2), the J call TRBJ2-5; TRBD1 is a possible D gene (6 bases). The V and J ends lost 4 bases and 5 bases respectively, with 11 bases between them. The CDR3 is 13 amino acids. Germline CDR1 is LGHDT and CDR2 is YNNKEL (reference sequence). As DNA, the CDR3 is TGTGCCAGCAGCCTAACAGGGATGGAGACCCAGTACTTC. This encodes CASSLTGMETQYF.

This chain links TRBV4-2 with TRBJ1-2, with TRBD1 matching over 9 bases. With 1 base clipped from V and 7 bases from J, the junction kept 1 base outside the gene matches. CDR3 length: 13 residues. Germline CDR1 is LGHNA and CDR2 is YNFKEQ. Written as DNA, the CDR3 is TGTGCCAGCAGCCAAGGGACAGGGGTTGGCTACACCTTC. It specifies CASSQGTGVGYTF.

This clone was observed once. This chain uses TRBV5-1 with TRBJ2-5; 12 nucleotides agree with TRBD1. The CDR3 runs 16 residues. In germline, CDR1 is SGHRS, CDR2 YFSETQ. Trimming cost V 4 bases and J 6 bases; bases outside gene matches: 10. The chain's CDR3 is CASSPSGTGGVKTQYF. The CDR3, as DNA: TGCGCCAGCAGCCCCAGTGGGACAGGGGGCGTAAAGACCCAGTACTTC.

This chain joins TRBV18 and TRBJ1-3; tentative D call: TRBD1 (5 bases). Trimming pared 3 bases from V and 3 bases from J, leaving 12 bases between. Germline-derived CDR1 and CDR2 are KGHSH and LQKENI. The CDR3 sequence is 15 residues long. Written as DNA, the CDR3 is TGTGCCAGCTCACCCTCACAGGATTTTGGAAACACCATATATTTT. This sequence encodes CASSPSQDFGNTIYF.

The chain uses TRBV12-3 or TRBV12-4 and TRBJ1-1, with a weak D call TRBD1 (6 bases). The CDR3 spans 13 residues. Trimming left V 6 bases short and J 5 bases short, with 13 bases between. DNA of the CDR3: TGTGCCAGCAGGTATTCAGGGGTAACTGAAGCTTTCTTT. It specifies CASRYSGVTEAFF.

This chain joins TRBV4-2 and TRBJ2-2, with D possibly TRBD1 on 5 matching bases. From germline, CDR1 is LGHNA and CDR2 YNFKEQ. This CDR3 has 15 amino acids. The germline V and J ends were trimmed by 4 bases and 5 bases, with 14 bases remaining between them. In nucleotides, the CDR3 is TGTGCCAGCAGCCGCTCCGAGAAGGGGACCGGGGAGCTGTTTTTT. Translating it yields CASSRSEKGTGELFF.